This TCR beta chain derives from a study of T cell changes during pregnancy in multiple sclerosis. Produced via immunoSEQ multiplex PCR; TCRdb's table is partial and in-frame only. Of under 50,000 clones listed, roughly 89% are singletons. The CDR3 loop spans 16 amino acids. The germline V and J ends were trimmed by 0 bases and 5 bases, with 14 bases remaining between them. Germline assignment: CDR1 LGHNA and CDR2 YNFKEQ. The chain carries TRBV4-2 and TRBJ1-5; maybe TRBD1 (5 bases). The receptor was derived from a female donor with multiple sclerosis, enrolled in a pregnancy study. Material: CD4+ T cells from peripheral blood mononuclear cells, obtained in the first trimester of pregnancy. The CDR3: CASSQDGGRRDQPQHF. Here the CDR3 DNA reads TGTGCCAGCAGCCAAGACGGGGGGAGGAGAGATCAGCCCCAGCATTTT.